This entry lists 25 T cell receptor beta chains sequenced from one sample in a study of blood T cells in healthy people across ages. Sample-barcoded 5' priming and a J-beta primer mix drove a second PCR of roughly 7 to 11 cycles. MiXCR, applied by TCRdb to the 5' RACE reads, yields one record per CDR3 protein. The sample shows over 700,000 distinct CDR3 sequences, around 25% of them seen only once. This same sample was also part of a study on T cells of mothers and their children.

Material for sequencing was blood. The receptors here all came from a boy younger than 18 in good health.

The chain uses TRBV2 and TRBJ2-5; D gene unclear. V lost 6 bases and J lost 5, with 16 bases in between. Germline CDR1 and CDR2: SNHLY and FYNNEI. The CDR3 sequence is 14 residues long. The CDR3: CASRSRWSMETQYF. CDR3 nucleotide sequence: TGTGCCAGCAGATCAAGATGGTCGATGGAGACCCAGTACTTC. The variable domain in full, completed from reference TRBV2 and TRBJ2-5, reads EPEVTQTPSHQVTQMGQEVILRCVPISNHLYFYWYRQILGQKVEFLVSFYNNEISEKSEIFDDQFSVERPDGSNFTLKIRSTKLEDSAMYFCASRSRWSMETQYFGPGTRLLVL.

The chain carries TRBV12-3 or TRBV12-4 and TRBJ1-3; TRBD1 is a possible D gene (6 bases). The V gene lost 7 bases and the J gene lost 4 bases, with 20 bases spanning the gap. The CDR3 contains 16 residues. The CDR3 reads CASIQGFLMGGNTIYF. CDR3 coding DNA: TGTGCCAGCATCCAGGGGTTCTTGATGGGCGGAAACACCATATATTTT.

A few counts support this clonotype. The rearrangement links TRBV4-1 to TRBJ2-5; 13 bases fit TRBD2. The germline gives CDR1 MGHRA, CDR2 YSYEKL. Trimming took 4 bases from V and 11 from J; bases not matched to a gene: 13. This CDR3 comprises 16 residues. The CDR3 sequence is CASSPGLAGPTQEQYF. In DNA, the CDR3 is TGCGCCAGCAGCCCGGGACTAGCGGGACCAACACAAGAGCAGTACTTC.

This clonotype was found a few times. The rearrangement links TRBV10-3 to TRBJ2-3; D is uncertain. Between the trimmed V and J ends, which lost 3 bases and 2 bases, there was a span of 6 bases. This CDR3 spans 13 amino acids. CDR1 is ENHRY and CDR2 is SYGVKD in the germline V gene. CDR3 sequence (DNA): TGTGCCATCAGTGATGGGGACACAGATACGCAGTATTTT. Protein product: CAISDGDTDTQYF.

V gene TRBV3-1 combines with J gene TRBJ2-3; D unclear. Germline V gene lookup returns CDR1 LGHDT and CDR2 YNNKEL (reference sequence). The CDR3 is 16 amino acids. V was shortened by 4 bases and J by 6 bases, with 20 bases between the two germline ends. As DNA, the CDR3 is TGTGCCAGCAGCCCCTTTATCGGCGCCTGGCCCGATACGCAGTATTTT. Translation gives CASSPFIGAWPDTQYF.

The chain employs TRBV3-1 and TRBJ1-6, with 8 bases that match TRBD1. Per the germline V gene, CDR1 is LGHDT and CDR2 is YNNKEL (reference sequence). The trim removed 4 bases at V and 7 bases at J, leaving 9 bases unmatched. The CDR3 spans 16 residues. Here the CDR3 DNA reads TGTGCCAGCAGCCCCGGGACAGGAAGTTTCAATTCACCCCTCCACTTT. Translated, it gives CASSPGTGSFNSPLHF.

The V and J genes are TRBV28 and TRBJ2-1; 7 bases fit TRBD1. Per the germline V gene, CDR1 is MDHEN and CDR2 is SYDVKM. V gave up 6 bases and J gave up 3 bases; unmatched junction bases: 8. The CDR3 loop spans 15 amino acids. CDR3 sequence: CASSRTGTDYNEQFF. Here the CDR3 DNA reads TGTGCCAGCAGCAGAACCGGGACAGACTACAATGAGCAGTTCTTC. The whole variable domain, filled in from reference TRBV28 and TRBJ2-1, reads DVKVTQSSRYLVKRTGEKVFLECVQDMDHENMFWYRQDPGLGLRLIYFSYDVKMKEKGDIPEGYSVSREKKERFSLILESASTNQTSMYLCASSRTGTDYNEQFFGPGTRLTVL.

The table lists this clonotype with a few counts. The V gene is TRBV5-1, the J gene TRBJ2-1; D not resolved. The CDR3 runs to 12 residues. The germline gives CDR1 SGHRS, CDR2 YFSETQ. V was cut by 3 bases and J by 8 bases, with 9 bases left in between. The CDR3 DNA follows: TGCGCCAGCAGCTCCAAGATCCATGAGCAGTTCTTC. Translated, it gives CASSSKIHEQFF.

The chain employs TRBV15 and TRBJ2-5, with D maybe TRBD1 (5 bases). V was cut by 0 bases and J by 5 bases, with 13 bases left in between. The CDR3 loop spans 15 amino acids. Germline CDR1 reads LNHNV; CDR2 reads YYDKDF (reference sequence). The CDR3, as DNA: TGTGCCACCAGCAGAGATGGCGTAGGGGTGGAGACCCAGTACTTC. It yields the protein CATSRDGVGVETQYF.

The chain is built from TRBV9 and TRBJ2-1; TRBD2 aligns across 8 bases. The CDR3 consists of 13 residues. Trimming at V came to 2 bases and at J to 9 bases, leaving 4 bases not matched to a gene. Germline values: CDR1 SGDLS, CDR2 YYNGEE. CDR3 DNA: TGTGCCAGCAGCGTCCCGGGACTAGTTGAGCAGTTCTTC. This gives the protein CASSVPGLVEQFF.

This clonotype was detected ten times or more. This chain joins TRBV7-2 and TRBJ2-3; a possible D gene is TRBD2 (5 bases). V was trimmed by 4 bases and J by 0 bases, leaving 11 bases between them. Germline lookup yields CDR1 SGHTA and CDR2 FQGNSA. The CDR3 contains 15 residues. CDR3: CASSSDFSSTDTQYF. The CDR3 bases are TGTGCCAGCAGCTCGGACTTTTCTAGCACAGATACGCAGTATTTT.

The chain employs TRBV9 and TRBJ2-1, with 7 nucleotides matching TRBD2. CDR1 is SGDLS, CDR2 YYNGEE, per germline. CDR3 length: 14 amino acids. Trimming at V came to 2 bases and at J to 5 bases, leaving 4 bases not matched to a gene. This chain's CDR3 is CASSVLAENNEQFF. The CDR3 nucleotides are TGTGCCAGCAGCGTGCTAGCGGAGAACAATGAGCAGTTCTTC.

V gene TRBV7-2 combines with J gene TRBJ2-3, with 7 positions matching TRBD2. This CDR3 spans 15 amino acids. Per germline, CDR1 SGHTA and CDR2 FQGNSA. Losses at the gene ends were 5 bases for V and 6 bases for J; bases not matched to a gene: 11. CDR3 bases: TGTGCCAGCAGCCGTACTAGCGCTATAGGGGATACGCAGTATTTT. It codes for CASSRTSAIGDTQYF.

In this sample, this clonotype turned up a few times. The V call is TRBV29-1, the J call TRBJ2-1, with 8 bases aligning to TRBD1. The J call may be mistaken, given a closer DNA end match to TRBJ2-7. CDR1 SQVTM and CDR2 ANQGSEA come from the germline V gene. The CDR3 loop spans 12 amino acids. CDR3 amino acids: CSGQGTTYEQYF. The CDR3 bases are TGCAGCGGACAGGGGACCACCTACGAGCAGTACTTC.

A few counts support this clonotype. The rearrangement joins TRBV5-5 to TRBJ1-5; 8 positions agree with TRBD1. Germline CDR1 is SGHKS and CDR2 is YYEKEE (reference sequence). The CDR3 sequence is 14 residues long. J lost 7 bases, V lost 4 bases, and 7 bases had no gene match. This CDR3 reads CASSPDRVGQPQHF. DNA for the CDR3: TGTGCCAGCAGCCCGGACAGGGTGGGCCAGCCCCAGCATTTT. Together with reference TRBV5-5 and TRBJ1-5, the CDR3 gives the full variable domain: DAGVTQSPTHLIKTRGQQVTLRCSPISGHKSVSWYQQVLGQGPQFIFQYYEKEERGRGNFPDRFSARQFPNYSSELNVNALLLGDSALYLCASSPDRVGQPQHFGDGTRLSIL.

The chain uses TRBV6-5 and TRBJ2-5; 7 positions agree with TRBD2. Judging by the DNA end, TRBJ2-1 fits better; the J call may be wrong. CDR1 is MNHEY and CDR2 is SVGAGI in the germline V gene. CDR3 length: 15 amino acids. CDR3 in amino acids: CASSYWGGVMNEQFF. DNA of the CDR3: TGTGCCAGCAGTTATTGGGGGGGTGTAATGAATGAGCAGTTCTTC.

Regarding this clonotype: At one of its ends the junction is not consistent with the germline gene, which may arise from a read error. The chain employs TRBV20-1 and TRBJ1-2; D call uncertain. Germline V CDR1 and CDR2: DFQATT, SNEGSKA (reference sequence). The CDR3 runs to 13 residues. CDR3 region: CSARVVLPDGFTF. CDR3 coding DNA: TGCAGTGCTAGAGTCGTCCTACCGGACGGCTTCACCTTC.

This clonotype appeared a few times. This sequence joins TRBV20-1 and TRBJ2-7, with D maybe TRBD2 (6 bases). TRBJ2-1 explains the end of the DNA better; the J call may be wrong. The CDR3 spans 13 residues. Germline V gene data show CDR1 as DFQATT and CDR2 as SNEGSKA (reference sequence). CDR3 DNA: TGCAGTGCTAGCCCGGGGGTCTACAATGAGCAGTTCTTC. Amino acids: CSASPGVYNEQFF.

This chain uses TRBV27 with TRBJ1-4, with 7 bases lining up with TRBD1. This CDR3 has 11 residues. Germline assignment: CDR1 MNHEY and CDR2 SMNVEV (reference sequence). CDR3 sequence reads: CPSRTGEKLFF. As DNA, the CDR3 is TGTCCTTCCCGGACAGGTGAAAAACTGTTTTTT.

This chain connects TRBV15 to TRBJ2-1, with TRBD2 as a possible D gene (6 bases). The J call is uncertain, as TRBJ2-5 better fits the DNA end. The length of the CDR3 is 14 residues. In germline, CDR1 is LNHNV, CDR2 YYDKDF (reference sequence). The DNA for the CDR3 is TGTGCCACCAGCCCTTTCGCGGGGAAAGAGACCCAGTACTTC. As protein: CATSPFAGKETQYF.

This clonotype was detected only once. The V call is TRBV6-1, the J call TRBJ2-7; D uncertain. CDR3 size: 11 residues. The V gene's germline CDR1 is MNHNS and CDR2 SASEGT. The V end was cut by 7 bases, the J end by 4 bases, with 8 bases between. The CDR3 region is CASISSYEQYF. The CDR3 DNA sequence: TGTGCCAGCATAAGTTCGTACGAGCAGTACTTC.

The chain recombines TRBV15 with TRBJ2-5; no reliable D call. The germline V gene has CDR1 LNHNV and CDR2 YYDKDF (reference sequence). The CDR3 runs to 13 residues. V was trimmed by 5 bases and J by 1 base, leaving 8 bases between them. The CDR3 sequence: CATSGTLQETQYF. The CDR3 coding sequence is TGTGCCACCAGCGGTACTCTCCAAGAGACCCAGTACTTC.

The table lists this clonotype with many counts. CDR3 in amino acids: CASSPTRDEQFF. As DNA, the CDR3 is TGCGCCAGCAGCCCAACAAGGGATGAGCAGTTCTTC. The rearrangement joins TRBV5-1 to TRBJ2-5; D ambiguous. The J call is uncertain, as TRBJ2-1 better fits the DNA end. Germline lookup yields CDR1 SGHRS and CDR2 YFSETQ. The CDR3 has 12 amino acids.

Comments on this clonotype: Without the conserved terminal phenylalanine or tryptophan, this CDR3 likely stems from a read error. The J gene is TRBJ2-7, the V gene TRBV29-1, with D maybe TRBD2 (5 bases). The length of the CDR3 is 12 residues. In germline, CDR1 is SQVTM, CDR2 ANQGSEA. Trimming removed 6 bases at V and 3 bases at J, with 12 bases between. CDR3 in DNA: TGCAGCGTACTACTAGGAGGCTACGAGCAGTACCTC. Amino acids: CSVLLGGYEQYL.

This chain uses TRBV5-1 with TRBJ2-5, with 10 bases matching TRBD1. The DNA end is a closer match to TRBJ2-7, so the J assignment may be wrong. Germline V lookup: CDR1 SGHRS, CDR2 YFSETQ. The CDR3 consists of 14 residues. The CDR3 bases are TGCGCCAGCAACCGACAGGGGGCCTTTTACGAGCAGTACTTC. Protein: CASNRQGAFYEQYF.